This is a list of T cell receptor beta chains from one sample in a study of shared clonotypes between healthy human individuals. The repertoire was sequenced with immunoSEQ multiplex PCR; TCRdb's copy has only in-frame clones and lacks some. The repertoire holds roughly 2,500,000 clones, with roughly 93% as singletons. Sequenced material: naive CD4+ T cells from PBMCs. The receptors originated from a young man in good health. Some clones in this sample may be carry-over from other donors' samples. Each CDR3 is given with its conserved first and last residue. D genes are given only for firm matches. Clone sizes are given selectively: once, few, many, or a class where the clone is expanded.

j_gene | d_gene | v_gene | abundance | CDR3aa | CDR3nt
TRBJ2-7 | TRBD1 | TRBV28 | . | CASSLWAGGTYEQYF | TGTGCCAGCAGTTTATGGGCAGGGGGCACCTACGAGCAGTACTTC
TRBJ2-7 | . | TRBV19 | . | CASRYRVGLYEQYF | TGTGCCAGTAGGTACAGGGTCGGGCTCTACGAGCAGTACTTC
TRBJ2-3 | TRBD2 | TRBV27 | . | CASSFTGTSGIRRGADTQYF | TGTGCCAGCAGTTTTACCGGGACTAGCGGGATCCGGAGAGGCGCAGATACGCAGTATTTT
TRBJ2-4 | . | TRBV4-2 | once | CASSLGSGLAKNIQYF | TGTGCCAGCAGCCTGGGGAGTGGGCTAGCCAAAAACATTCAGTACTTC
TRBJ2-1 | . | TRBV18 | . | CASSPTQDNEQFF | TGTGCCAGCTCACCCACACAAGACAATGAGCAGTTCTTC
TRBJ1-2 | . | TRBV28 | . | CASSFRPFYGYTF | TGTGCCAGCAGTTTTCGGCCCTTCTATGGCTACACCTTC
TRBJ2-3 | . | TRBV18 | . | CASSPLRNTQYF | TGTGCCAGCTCACCCCTTAGGAATACGCAGTATTTT
TRBJ2-3 | . | TRBV7-3 | . | CASSPPLGRGADTQYF | TGTGCCAGCAGCCCCCCTTTGGGGAGAGGGGCGGATACGCAGTATTTT
TRBJ2-2 | TRBD2 | TRBV23-1 | . | CASSQSTLEGRTSAPDTGELFF | TGCGCCAGCAGTCAATCGACCCTCGAGGGCAGGACTAGCGCCCCAGACACCGGGGAGCTGTTTTTT
TRBJ2-7 | . | TRBV5-4 | . | CASSWGVPPIEQYF | TGTGCCAGCAGCTGGGGGGTGCCCCCGATCGAGCAGTACTTC
TRBJ1-3 | . | TRBV9 | . | CASSGTGTGNTIYF | TGTGCCAGCAGCGGAACAGGGACGGGAAACACCATATATTTT
TRBJ1-3 | . | TRBV30 | . | CAWSMGHSISGNTIYF | TGTGCCTGGAGTATGGGACACTCGATCTCTGGAAACACCATATATTTT
TRBJ2-7 | . | TRBV10-1 | . | CASSKSPVGEQYF | TGCGCCAGCAGTAAGAGCCCAGTTGGGGAGCAGTACTTC
TRBJ2-7 | . | TRBV28 | once | CASSSGEQYF | TGTGCCAGCAGTTCGGGCGAGCAGTACTTC
TRBJ1-3 | . | TRBV2 | . | CASARSSGNTIYF | TGTGCCAGCGCGAGGAGCTCTGGAAACACCATATATTTT
TRBJ1-2 | TRBD1 | TRBV28 | . | CASRLGTGGRNYGYTF | TGTGCCAGCAGACTCGGGACAGGGGGCCGAAACTATGGCTACACCTTC
TRBJ2-1 | . | TRBV2 | . | CASSEWLGEQFF | TGTGCCAGCAGTGAATGGCTGGGTGAGCAGTTCTTC